This T cell receptor (beta chain) was retrieved from a study of shared clonotypes between healthy human individuals. The donors, all of them Caucasian adults, lived in Nashville, Tennessee. CD4+ cells yielded CD45RA+ naive and CD45RA-negative memory subsets. This clone has a single count. What it binds is not known. This CDR3 comprises 13 residues. The germline V gene has CDR1 SGDLS and CDR2 YYNGEE. V lost 0 bases and J 6 bases, leaving 9 bases between the germline ends. Study observations and caveats: Measured sharing among donors was expected to vary with sequencing depth.

It was at deep level that the assay was run. The assay was immunoSEQ multiplex PCR, and TCRdb's table has in-frame clones only and misses some. The repertoire holds some 1,600,000 clones, approximately 98% seen once, with 0.4% to 0.55% in the top ten. The clonotype comes from a man aged 30 to 45 in good health. The material sequenced was naive CD4+ T cells sorted from blood. Subset defined: CD45RA+ positively selected. The V call is TRBV9, the J call TRBJ2-5; D remains ambiguous. The CDR3 loop reads CASSVGGFQTQYF. In DNA form, the CDR3 reads TGTGCCAGCAGCGTAGGTGGGTTCCAGACCCAGTACTTC.